This TCR beta chain was obtained from a study of shared clonotypes between healthy human individuals. Repertoires were generated with immunoSEQ multiplex PCR, while TCRdb's copy carries only in-frame clones and drops some. The data show over a million clones, roughly 97% seen once. Trimming pared 8 bases from V and 0 bases from J, leaving 23 bases between. This CDR3 region has 18 residues. From germline, CDR1 is WNHNN and CDR2 SYGVQD (reference sequence). The genes are TRBV10-1 and TRBJ2-1; D possibly corresponds to TRBD2 (6 bases). This sequence was found in a man in his thirties or forties in good health. The sample taken for sequencing was naive CD4+ T cells sorted from blood. Indicated subset: CD45RA+ positively selected. The CDR3 spells CASVGREPAVRSYNEQFF. In nucleotides, the CDR3 is TGCGCCAGCGTCGGGCGGGAACCGGCCGTTCGCTCCTACAATGAGCAGTTCTTC.